The 9 T cell receptor beta chains below all came from one sample that was sequenced in a study of blood T cells in healthy people across ages. A J-beta primer mix and a sample-barcoded 5' primer were used in a second PCR of about 7 to 11 cycles. One entry per CDR3 protein, called by TCRdb with MiXCR from the 5' RACE reads. This sample carries about 780,000 distinct CDR3 sequences, roughly 26% of them seen once, and the ten largest clones take around 3%. The same data also went into a second study, on T cells of mothers and their children.

The sample comprised blood. The source of these receptors is a boy between 10 and 17 years old in good health.

This chain links TRBV6-1 with TRBJ2-7, with D perhaps matching TRBD1 (5 bases). Germline V gene sequence: CDR1 MNHNS, CDR2 SASEGT. V shed 4 bases and J shed 4 bases, with 14 bases lying between them. This CDR3 is built from 14 residues. The CDR3 is CASSGRQFLYEQYF. CDR3 DNA: TGTGCCAGCAGTGGCCGACAGTTTCTATACGAGCAGTACTTC.

The CDR3 protein is CASSLADVSSEETQYF. CDR3 sequence (DNA): TGCGCCAGCAGCTTGGCCGATGTATCCTCCGAAGAGACCCAGTACTTC. The chain uses TRBV5-1 and TRBJ2-5; D ambiguous. V was clipped by 0 bases and J by 3 bases, with 15 bases between them. Germline CDR1 is SGHRS and CDR2 is YFSETQ. This CDR3 has 16 residues. The entire variable domain, with the rest obtained from reference TRBV5-1 and TRBJ2-5, is as follows: KAGVTQTPRYLIKTRGQQVTLSCSPISGHRSVSWYQQTPGQGLQFLFEYFSETQRNKGNFPGRFSGRQFSNSRSEMNVSTLELGDSALYLCASSLADVSSEETQYFGPGTRLLVL.

Remarks on this clonotype: Sequence at one end of the junction differs from germline and may be a read error. This sequence joins TRBV9 and TRBJ2-5; 10 bases are shared with TRBD2. This CDR3 region has 17 residues. Germline V gene sequence: CDR1 SGDLS, CDR2 YYNGEE. The CDR3 DNA reads TGTGTCAGCAGCGTAGGAAGAAGCGGGGGGGCGTTACAGACCCAGTACTTC. Residues: CVSSVGRSGGALQTQYF.

This chain connects TRBV6-2 or TRBV6-3 to TRBJ1-6; D gene uncertain. The germline V and J ends were trimmed by 8 bases and 3 bases, with 11 bases remaining between them. The length of the CDR3 is 14 residues. Germline-derived CDR1 and CDR2 are MNHEY and SVGEGT. The CDR3 here is CASGIGGYNSPLHF. The CDR3 DNA sequence: TGTGCCAGCGGGATAGGCGGCTATAATTCACCCCTCCACTTT.

V and J are TRBV9 and TRBJ2-2; the D gene is possibly TRBD1 (6 bases). Trimming took off 7 bases at V and 2 bases at J, with 18 bases between the two ends. The CDR3 has 16 residues. The germline gives CDR1 SGDLS, CDR2 YYNGEE. The CDR3 protein is CASGSPGVRNTGELFF. The CDR3, as DNA: TGTGCCAGCGGAAGCCCAGGGGTACGAAACACCGGGGAGCTGTTTTTT. The full variable domain, in which reference TRBV9 and TRBJ2-2 provide the parts outside the CDR3, is DSGVTQTPKHLITATGQRVTLRCSPRSGDLSVYWYQQSLDQGLQFLIQYYNGEERAKGNILERFSAQQFPDLHSELNLSSLELGDSALYFCASGSPGVRNTGELFFGEGSRLTVL.

This chain uses TRBV28 with TRBJ2-3; D uncertain. V dropped 1 base and J dropped 2 bases, with 10 bases sitting between them. This CDR3 comprises 15 residues. Germline V gene sequence: CDR1 MDHEN, CDR2 SYDVKM. The CDR3, as DNA: TGTGCCAGCAGTTTATTACGTAGCCTCACAGATACGCAGTATTTT. Translated, it gives CASSLLRSLTDTQYF.

The chain joins TRBV12-3 or TRBV12-4 to TRBJ2-5; possibly TRBD1 for D (6 bases). CDR3 length equals 13 residues. The V end was cut by 8 bases, the J end by 7 bases, with 17 bases between. The CDR3 DNA reads as TGTGCCAGCGGGCCGACAGGCCAGGGGACCCAGTACTTC. This sequence encodes CASGPTGQGTQYF.

This clonotype has just a few counts. The rearrangement joins TRBV7-9 to TRBJ2-1; 14 bases are a match to TRBD2. Unmatched junction bases numbered 4, after V lost 4 bases and J lost 5 bases. Germline V lookup: CDR1 SEHNR, CDR2 FQNEAQ (reference sequence). CDR3 length equals 16 residues. CDR3: CASSSETSGGDNEQFF. CDR3 coding DNA: TGTGCCAGCAGCTCAGAGACTAGCGGGGGGGACAATGAGCAGTTCTTC.

The J gene is TRBJ2-3, the V gene TRBV18; TRBD2 is a possible D gene (6 bases). The CDR3 consists of 15 residues. Trimming removed 1 base at V and 7 bases at J, with 15 bases between. CDR1 is KGHSH and CDR2 is LQKENI in the germline V gene. The CDR3 loop is CASSPRDGGWNTQYF. The CDR3 DNA follows: TGTGCCAGCTCACCACGGGACGGGGGTTGGAATACGCAGTATTTT.